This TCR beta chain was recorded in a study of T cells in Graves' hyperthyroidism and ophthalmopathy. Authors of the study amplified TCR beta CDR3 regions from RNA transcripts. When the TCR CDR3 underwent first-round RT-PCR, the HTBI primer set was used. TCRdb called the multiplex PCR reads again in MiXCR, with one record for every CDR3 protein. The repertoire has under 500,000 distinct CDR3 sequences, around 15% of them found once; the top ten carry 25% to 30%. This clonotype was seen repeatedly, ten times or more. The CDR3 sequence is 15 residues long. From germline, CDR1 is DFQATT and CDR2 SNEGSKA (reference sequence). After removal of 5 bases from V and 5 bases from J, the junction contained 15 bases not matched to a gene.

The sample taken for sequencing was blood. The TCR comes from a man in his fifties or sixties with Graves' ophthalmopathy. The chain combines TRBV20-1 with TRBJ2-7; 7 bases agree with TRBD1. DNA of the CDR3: TGCAGTGCTGGGACCTTTGTCGACAGGGACAACGAGCAGTACTTC. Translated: CSAGTFVDRDNEQYF.